Shown below are 5 T cell receptor beta chains from a single sample sequenced in a study of OX40 agonist ivuxolimab in advanced cancers. The method was immunoSEQ multiplex PCR; TCRdb's version includes in-frame clones alone and lacks a portion of them. The table records tens of thousands of clones, about 88% of them present only once. Sequenced here: CD4+ or CD8+ T cells sorted from blood, sampled in a trial of the OX40 agonist ivuxolimab. The source of these receptors is an adult with an advanced solid tumor such as melanoma, head and neck, liver or kidney cancer.

V gene TRBV5-1 combines with J gene TRBJ1-1; D possibly corresponds to TRBD1 (6 bases). Germline V gene lookup returns CDR1 SGHRS and CDR2 YFSETQ. V gave up 4 bases and J gave up 3 bases, with 10 bases separating them. The CDR3 sequence is 13 residues long. The chain's CDR3 is CASSQGWDTEAFF. The CDR3 DNA sequence: TGCGCCAGCAGCCAGGGGTGGGACACTGAAGCTTTCTTT. Full variable domain (missing parts from reference TRBV5-1 and TRBJ1-1): KAGVTQTPRYLIKTRGQQVTLSCSPISGHRSVSWYQQTPGQGLQFLFEYFSETQRNKGNFPGRFSGRQFSNSRSEMNVSTLELGDSALYLCASSQGWDTEAFFGQGTRLTVV.

The CDR3 sequence is CASSSQPNTEAFF. The CDR3 nucleotides read TGTGCCAGCAGCTCACAGCCGAACACTGAAGCTTTCTTT. The V gene is TRBV14, the J gene TRBJ1-1, with no clear D. The length of the CDR3 is 13 residues. V was clipped by 5 bases and J by 1 base, with 8 bases between them. CDR1 SGHDN and CDR2 FVKESK come from the germline V gene.

This chain connects TRBV10-3 to TRBJ2-2; D possibly corresponds to TRBD1 (6 bases). V lost 7 bases, J lost 8 bases, and 17 bases lay in between. Germline CDR1 and CDR2: ENHRY and SYGVKD. The CDR3 sequence is 14 residues long. CDR3 amino acids: CAIKIQGSTGELFF. In nucleotides, the CDR3 is TGTGCCATCAAGATACAGGGCTCCACGGGGGAGCTGTTTTTT.

This clone occurred once. The genes are TRBV2 and TRBJ2-7; TRBD2 agrees at 15 bases. The CDR3 runs to 17 residues. Germline lookup yields CDR1 SNHLY and CDR2 FYNNEI. Trimming cost V 6 bases and J 4 bases; bases outside gene matches: 10. The CDR3 DNA is TGTGCCAGCAGGAACCGGGGACTAGCGGGAGGCGCTTACGAGCAGTACTTC. It yields the protein CASRNRGLAGGAYEQYF.

The rearrangement joins TRBV5-1 to TRBJ2-1, with D maybe TRBD2 (6 bases). The CDR3 covers 14 residues. Germline CDR1 SGHRS, CDR2 YFSETQ. Trimming shortened V by 0 bases and J by 9 bases, and 13 bases separated the two germline ends. CDR3 DNA sequence: TGCGCCAGCAGCTTGGATAGCGGAGCGCCTGAGCAGTTCTTC. This codes for CASSLDSGAPEQFF.